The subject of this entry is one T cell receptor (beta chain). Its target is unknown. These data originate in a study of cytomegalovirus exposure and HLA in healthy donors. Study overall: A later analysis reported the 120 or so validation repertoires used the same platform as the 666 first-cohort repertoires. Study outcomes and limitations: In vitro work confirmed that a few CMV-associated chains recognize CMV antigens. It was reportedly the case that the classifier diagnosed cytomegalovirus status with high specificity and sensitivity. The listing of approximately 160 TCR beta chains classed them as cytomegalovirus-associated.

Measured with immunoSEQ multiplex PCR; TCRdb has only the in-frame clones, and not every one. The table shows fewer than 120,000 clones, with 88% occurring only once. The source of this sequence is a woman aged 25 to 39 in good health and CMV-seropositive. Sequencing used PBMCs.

The CDR3 loop is CASSDSSGLPQHF. In DNA, the CDR3 is TGCGCCAGCAGTGACAGTAGCGGATTGCCCCAGCATTTT. The rearrangement uses TRBV10-2 and TRBJ1-5; D not certain. CDR3 length equals 13 residues. Germline lookup yields CDR1 WSHSY and CDR2 SAAADI. V lost 3 bases to trimming and J lost 9 bases, with 12 bases between them.